Following are 2 T cell receptor beta chains from one sample sequenced in a study of regulatory T cells. Study conclusions and caveats: Hydrophobic residues at CDR3 positions 6 and 7 were enriched in conventional CD4+ T cells of CD3G-deficient patients.

These receptors lack a known antigen. Primers: 52 TRBV forward and 13 TRBJ reverse. This table comes from immunoSEQ multiplex PCR, and its TCRdb copy is limited to in-frame clones, with some not included. Among around 15,000 clones listed, 70% to 85% were seen once. The source material was conventional CD4+ T cells sorted from blood. The receptors derive from a person under 45 with CD3G deficiency.

The chain is built from TRBV7-2 and TRBJ2-2; possible D gene TRBD2, 5 bases. The V gene's germline CDR1 is SGHTA and CDR2 FQGNSA. This CDR3 comprises 18 residues. V was cut by 2 bases and J by 4 bases, with 20 bases left in between. The CDR3 region has the DNA TGTGCCAGCAGCTTAAACTTATGGGCCTCTCGGGGCACCGGGGAGCTGTTTTTT. Residues: CASSLNLWASRGTGELFF.

The CDR3 sequence: CASSEQGAYGYTF. DNA of the CDR3: TGCGCCAGCAGCGAGCAGGGCGCCTATGGCTACACCTTC. The chain couples TRBV5-1 to TRBJ1-2, with a possible D match to TRBD1 (5 bases). The germline gives CDR1 SGHRS, CDR2 YFSETQ. Deletions cut 4 bases from V and 4 bases from J, with 11 bases between. CDR3 length equals 13 residues.